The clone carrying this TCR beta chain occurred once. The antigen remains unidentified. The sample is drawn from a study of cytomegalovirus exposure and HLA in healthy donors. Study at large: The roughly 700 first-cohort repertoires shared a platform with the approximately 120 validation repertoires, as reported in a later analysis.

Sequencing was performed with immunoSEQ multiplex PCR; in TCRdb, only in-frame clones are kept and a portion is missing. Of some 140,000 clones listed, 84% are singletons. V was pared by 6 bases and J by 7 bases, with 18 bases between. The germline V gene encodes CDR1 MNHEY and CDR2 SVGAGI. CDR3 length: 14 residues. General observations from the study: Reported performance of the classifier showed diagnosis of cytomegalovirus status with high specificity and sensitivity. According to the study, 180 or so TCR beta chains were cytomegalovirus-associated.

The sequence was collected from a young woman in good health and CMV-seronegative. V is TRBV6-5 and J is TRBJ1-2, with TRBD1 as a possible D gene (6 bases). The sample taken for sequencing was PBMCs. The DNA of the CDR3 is TGTGCCAGCAGCCCGTTCGGGGGGCGCGTTGGCTACACCTTC. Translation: CASSPFGGRVGYTF.